This T cell receptor beta chain came from a study of cytomegalovirus exposure and HLA in healthy donors. Study-wide results and limits: Across donors, most TCRs were seen rarely, yet some public ones were widespread.

Use of 60 Vbeta and 13 Jbeta primers characterized the PCR. Clones were sequenced by immunoSEQ multiplex PCR, and TCRdb holds only the in-frame ones, with some missing. Counted here are 76,000 or so clones, 70% to 80% occurring once; the ten biggest clones make up roughly 2.5%. The CDR3 has 20 residues. V was shortened by 1 base and J by 2 bases, with 24 bases between the two germline ends. CDR1 and CDR2 (germline): MGHRA, YSYEKL. This clone has only a few counts. Its cognate antigen is unknown. The chain combines TRBV4-1 with TRBJ1-3; D unclear. The source of this sequence is a man aged 25 to 40 in good health and CMV-seronegative. The specimen was PBMCs. The CDR3 is CASSQADGWGGPAPGNTIYF. DNA of the CDR3: TGCGCCAGCAGCCAAGCAGACGGGTGGGGAGGGCCAGCGCCTGGAAACACCATATATTTT.